These T cell receptor beta chains were read from a single sample in a study of cytomegalovirus exposure and HLA in healthy donors. Assay used: immunoSEQ multiplex PCR; TCRdb lists only in-frame clones, some missing. This sample has over 70,000 clones, with around 70% found just once. Sequencing used PBMCs. The receptors shown here come from a man aged 35 to 55 in good health and CMV-seropositive. CDR3s include the opening cysteine and the closing phenylalanine or tryptophan. Fields, in order: J gene, clone size, V gene, CDR3 protein. Expanded clones get a size class; other rows say once, few or many, or leave the size out.

TRBJ2-7,NA,TRBV19,CASSNTGGYEQYF
TRBJ2-4,NA,TRBV13,CASSLGGRTGKNIQYF
TRBJ1-3,NA,TRBV5-5,CASSPLDRPQNTIYF
TRBJ2-7,NA,TRBV5-1,CASSLGAYEQYF
TRBJ1-4,NA,TRBV28,CASSSPSGGMKKLFF
TRBJ2-5,NA,TRBV12-5,CASGLDEATQYF
TRBJ1-4,NA,TRBV6-1,CASSEAEGWGEKLFF
TRBJ2-2,once,TRBV6-5,CATGKQGAAGELFF
TRBJ2-7,NA,TRBV6-1,CASSEVGQSYEQYF
TRBJ2-1,few,TRBV6-1,CASSGVGGDEQFF
TRBJ2-2,NA,TRBV27,CASLKTGTAGELFF
TRBJ2-3,once,TRBV7-2,CASSLGSRGGITDTQYF
TRBJ1-4,NA,TRBV18,CASSPGGQEKLFF
TRBJ2-7,NA,TRBV11-2,CASSRAGTGSYEQYF
TRBJ1-2,NA,TRBV5-1,CASSLDGQIPISGYTF
TRBJ1-1,NA,TRBV14,CASSPLDRGGTEAFF
TRBJ2-5,NA,TRBV15,CATSRDSQETQYF
TRBJ2-7,NA,TRBV7-2,CASSLARGNEQYF
TRBJ2-3,NA,TRBV28,CASLGGVDTQYF
TRBJ1-1,NA,TRBV10-3,CAISEPSGRNTEAFF
TRBJ1-1,NA,TRBV10-3,CAISESTAPALAFF
TRBJ2-1,NA,TRBV6-5,CASSSTGGNYNEQFF
TRBJ1-2,NA,TRBV2,CASSPLPGQGDYGYTF
TRBJ2-7,few,TRBV6-5,CASSPSGRTYEQYF